A single sample gave rise to the 21 T cell receptor beta chains below, sequenced in a study of blood T cell repertoires in COVID-19. Assay used: immunoSEQ multiplex PCR; TCRdb lists only in-frame clones, some missing. The table lists approximately 250,000 clones, around 86% of them singletons. The specimen was peripheral blood. These receptor sequences come from a man aged 18 to 29 with active or convalescent COVID-19.

The rearrangement uses TRBV12-3 or TRBV12-4 and TRBJ1-1; D call uncertain. V lost 5 bases and J 3 bases, leaving 7 bases between the germline ends. The CDR3 is made up of 12 amino acids. The CDR3 reads CASSLRDTEAFF. The CDR3 DNA is TGTGCCAGCAGTCTCCGGGACACTGAAGCTTTCTTT.

This chain links TRBV11-2 with TRBJ2-7, with 7 bases matching TRBD2. This CDR3 region has 14 residues. The V gene end was trimmed by 6 bases and the J gene end by 2 bases; junction bases not matched to a gene: 7. The germline gives CDR1 SGHAT, CDR2 FQNNGV. CDR3 sequence (DNA): TGTGCCAGCAGTTTCCATAGCGGGCCCTACGAGCAGTACTTC. The encoded protein is CASSFHSGPYEQYF.

The chain carries TRBV30 and TRBJ1-2, with TRBD1 identical over 8 bases. Looked up from germline, CDR1 is GTSNPN and CDR2 is SVGIG (reference sequence). This CDR3 has 13 amino acids. The trim removed 3 bases at V and 1 base at J, leaving 1 base unmatched. The CDR3 spells CAWRTGVNYGYTF. The CDR3 coding sequence is TGTGCCTGGAGGACAGGGGTTAACTATGGCTACACCTTC.

The chain employs TRBV10-3 and TRBJ1-5; D uncertain. V was pared by 6 bases and J by 3 bases, with 12 bases between. Germline CDR1 ENHRY, CDR2 SYGVKD. This CDR3 is built from 14 residues. CDR3 coding DNA: TGTGCCATCAGGGAGGCCACATCCAATCAGCCCCAGCATTTT. It codes for CAIREATSNQPQHF.

This clone was detected only once. The chain joins TRBV2 to TRBJ2-7; possibly TRBD2 for D (6 bases). Germline assignment: CDR1 SNHLY and CDR2 FYNNEI. Trimming removed 7 bases from V and 2 bases from J, with 15 bases in between. This CDR3 is 14 amino acids long. The CDR3 loop reads CASKTGVGAYEQYF. The CDR3 DNA reads TGTGCCAGCAAAACGGGGGTGGGGGCCTACGAGCAGTACTTC.

This clone came up once. This chain links TRBV10-3 with TRBJ2-1; 13 bases agree with TRBD2. Germline loops: CDR1 ENHRY, CDR2 SYGVKD. This CDR3 spans 14 amino acids. Trimming cost V 5 bases and J 6 bases; bases outside gene matches: 1. The CDR3 coding sequence is TGTGCCATCAGTAGACTAGCGGGAGGCAATGAGCAGTTCTTC. Translating it yields CAISRLAGGNEQFF.

This CDR3 is CAWSLAGGTGELFF. Written as DNA, the CDR3 is TGTGCCTGGAGTTTGGCCGGAGGGACCGGGGAGCTGTTTTTT. This chain joins TRBV30 and TRBJ2-2, with D maybe TRBD2 (6 bases). Trimming left V 2 bases short and J 5 bases short, with 12 bases between. Germline CDR1 GTSNPN, CDR2 SVGIG (reference sequence). The CDR3 loop spans 14 amino acids.

This clone was seen only once. The V gene is TRBV29-1, the J gene TRBJ2-1, with D tentatively TRBD1 (5 bases). The CDR3 loop spans 13 amino acids. V lost 1 base, J lost 7 bases, and 11 bases lay in between. Germline lookup yields CDR1 SQVTM and CDR2 ANQGSEA. The CDR3 here is CSVEVQGRNEQFF. The DNA of the CDR3 is TGCAGCGTTGAAGTCCAGGGAAGGAATGAGCAGTTCTTC.

This chain uses TRBV2 with TRBJ2-3, with TRBD1 as a possible D gene (6 bases). Trimming removed 6 bases at V and 2 bases at J, with 12 bases between. The CDR3 sequence is 14 residues long. The germline gives CDR1 SNHLY, CDR2 FYNNEI. The CDR3 protein is CASRNDRPTDTQYF. The CDR3 region has the DNA TGTGCCAGCAGGAATGACAGGCCCACAGATACGCAGTATTTT.

This clone was found a few times. The V gene is TRBV7-8, the J gene TRBJ1-2, with D possibly being TRBD1 (5 bases). This CDR3 region has 18 residues. In germline, CDR1 is SGHVS, CDR2 FQNEAQ. Trimming cost V 8 bases and J 3 bases, with 28 bases left between them. The DNA of the CDR3 is TGTGCCAGCGGAGGGACCGGGACCGCCGGGGGTGGTTACTATGGCTACACCTTC. It translates to CASGGTGTAGGGYYGYTF. The variable domain in full, with the rest retrieved from reference TRBV7-8 and TRBJ1-2, is GAGVSQSPRYKVAKRGQDVALRCDPISGHVSLFWYQQALGQGPEFLTYFQNEAQLDKSGLPSDRFFAERPEGSVSTLKIQRTQQEDSAVYLCASGGTGTAGGGYYGYTFGSGTRLTVV.

The V and J genes are TRBV6-1 and TRBJ1-2; D may be TRBD1 (6 bases). Trimming removed 0 bases from V and 2 bases from J, with 10 bases in between. Germline V lookup: CDR1 MNHNS, CDR2 SASEGT. This CDR3 has 15 residues. CDR3 sequence: CASSEAPGQNYGYTF. Written as DNA, the CDR3 is TGTGCCAGCAGTGAAGCCCCGGGACAAAACTATGGCTACACCTTC.

The chain has TRBV15 and TRBJ1-1; D possibly corresponds to TRBD1 (5 bases). The V end was cut by 0 bases, the J end by 11 bases, with 13 bases between. CDR1 is LNHNV and CDR2 is YYDKDF in the germline V gene (reference sequence). The CDR3 has 13 residues. The CDR3: CATSRDQGRSAFF. The DNA of the CDR3 is TGTGCCACCAGCAGAGATCAGGGAAGGTCGGCTTTCTTT.

The chain combines TRBV5-5 with TRBJ1-6; D is perhaps TRBD1 (6 bases). Deletions cut 3 bases from V and 6 bases from J, with 10 bases between. This CDR3 is 14 amino acids long. Germline V gives CDR1 SGHKS, CDR2 YYEKEE (reference sequence). The CDR3 loop is CASSYRDGNSPLHF. In nucleotides, the CDR3 is TGTGCCAGCAGCTACAGGGATGGTAATTCACCCCTCCACTTT.

This clone appeared once. This chain uses TRBV28 with TRBJ1-2; the D is unclear. Germline V gives CDR1 MDHEN, CDR2 SYDVKM. V lost 5 bases and J lost 3, with 7 bases in between. The CDR3 is 12 residues long. The CDR3 DNA reads as TGTGCCAGCAGTGGGCCAGACTATGGCTACACCTTC. Its translation is CASSGPDYGYTF.

The J gene is TRBJ2-7, the V gene TRBV2; D is undetermined. Germline CDR1 reads SNHLY; CDR2 reads FYNNEI. V lost 5 bases and J 3 bases, leaving 8 bases between the germline ends. The CDR3 extends over 12 amino acids. For the CDR3, the DNA is TGTGCCAGCAGTATGCGCGGCTACGAGCAGTACTTC. It is translated as CASSMRGYEQYF.

The chain couples TRBV19 to TRBJ1-5, with TRBD1 matching 9 bases. Trimming took 0 bases from V and 11 from J; bases not matched to a gene: 8. Germline V gene lookup returns CDR1 LNHDA and CDR2 SQIVND (reference sequence). This CDR3 contains 15 residues. The CDR3 is CASSIEGTGIATQHF. Here the CDR3 DNA reads TGTGCCAGTAGTATAGAGGGGACAGGGATTGCGACCCAGCATTTT.

The V gene is TRBV10-3, the J gene TRBJ1-5; 8 nucleotides match TRBD1. The CDR3 has 13 amino acids. The junction had 5 bases not matched to a gene; V was cut back by 6 bases and J by 7 bases. CDR1 and CDR2 from the germline V gene are ENHRY and SYGVKD. The CDR3 sequence is CAIRDRAEQPQHF. The CDR3 bases are TGTGCCATCAGGGACAGGGCAGAACAGCCCCAGCATTTT.

J is TRBJ1-2 and V is TRBV6-5; D is perhaps TRBD1 (6 bases). The V and J ends lost 10 bases and 7 bases respectively, with 16 bases between them. This CDR3 has 12 amino acids. CDR1 and CDR2 from the germline V gene are MNHEY and SVGAGI. CDR3 sequence reads: CATGGGRGGYTF. The CDR3, as DNA: TGTGCCACCGGGGGGGGGCGCGGTGGCTACACCTTC.

The chain combines TRBV7-8 with TRBJ2-3; D remains unclear. CDR1 is SGHVS and CDR2 is FQNEAQ in the germline V gene. The V gene lost 8 bases and the J gene lost 4 bases, with 25 bases spanning the gap. The CDR3 spans 17 residues. As DNA, the CDR3 is TGTGCCAGCCTAAATCTATCCGTGTCTTTTTTCTCAGATACGCAGTATTTT. Translation: CASLNLSVSFFSDTQYF.

This clone occurred once. The chain couples TRBV6-5 to TRBJ2-7; 10 bases agree with TRBD1. The ends lost 6 bases at V and 1 base at J; junction bases unmatched: 0. The CDR3 length is 13 residues. CDR1 is MNHEY, CDR2 SVGAGI, per germline. CDR3 in DNA: TGTGCCAGCAGGGGACAGGGGTCCTACGAGCAGTACTTC. Protein sequence: CASRGQGSYEQYF.

This chain joins TRBV10-3 and TRBJ2-2; the match to TRBD2 covers 9 bases. CDR3 length: 18 amino acids. CDR1 is ENHRY, CDR2 SYGVKD, per germline. V was clipped by 4 bases and J by 2 bases; unmatched bases: 11. The CDR3 coding sequence is TGTGCCATCAGTGGACCCCACCCTAGCGGGATAAACACCGGGGAGCTGTTTTTT. It yields the protein CAISGPHPSGINTGELFF.